This TCR beta chain was found in a study of technical replicates of blood from a few donors. This table comes from immunoSEQ multiplex PCR, and its TCRdb copy is limited to in-frame clones, with some not included. Of about 59,000 clones listed, 93% are singletons. The CDR3 has 19 amino acids. J gave up 4 bases and V 3 bases, and 17 bases lay outside the gene matches. Per germline, CDR1 LGHNA and CDR2 YNFKEQ. This sequence joins TRBV4-2 and TRBJ1-1; 10 bases map to TRBD1. The sequenced sample was PBMCs. This TCR was sampled from a human donor in good health. Some clones in this sample may be carry-over from other donors' samples. The CDR3 region has the DNA TGTGCCAGCAGCCATTCGTCCCGGGACAGGGGCCTCCCGAGCACTGAAGCTTTCTTT. The encoded protein is CASSHSSRDRGLPSTEAFF.